Following are 8 T cell receptor beta chains from one sample sequenced in a study of T cells in tumors after PD-1 blockade. Clones were read by immunoSEQ multiplex PCR, and TCRdb kept only the in-frame ones, dropping some. The sample lists approximately 59,000 clones, around four fifths occurring once. This specimen was PBMCs, taken before anti-PD-1 treatment. The receptors were gathered from a human donor with basal cell carcinoma.

V and J are TRBV5-4 and TRBJ2-3, with D possibly TRBD2 on 5 matching bases. This CDR3 is 13 amino acids long. Trimming removed 0 bases at V and 4 bases at J, with 6 bases between. The germline gives CDR1 SGHNT, CDR2 YYREEE (reference sequence). The CDR3 DNA is TGTGCCAGCAGCTTGGCCGGGGCAGATACGCAGTATTTT. This gives the protein CASSLAGADTQYF.

The V call is TRBV13, the J call TRBJ2-1; 9 bases agree with TRBD2. V trimming: 11 bases; J trimming: 9 bases; junction bases outside the gene matches: 20. CDR3 length equals 16 residues. From germline, CDR1 is PRHDT and CDR2 FYEKMQ (reference sequence). The CDR3 region is CARRFGDAGGRGEQFF. CDR3 DNA: TGTGCCCGCCGCTTCGGGGACGCGGGGGGGCGGGGTGAGCAGTTCTTC. The variable domain in full, with the rest retrieved from reference TRBV13 and TRBJ2-1, is AAGVIQSPRHLIKEKRETATLKCYPIPRHDTVYWYQQGPGQDPQFLISFYEKMQSDKGSIPDRFSAQQFSDYHSELNMSSLELGDSALYFCARRFGDAGGRGEQFFGPGTRLTVL.

The genes are TRBV7-9 and TRBJ1-1, with 9 bases lining up with TRBD1. Germline lookup yields CDR1 SEHNR and CDR2 FQNEAQ (reference sequence). This CDR3 is built from 15 residues. Germline trimming cut 5 bases from V and 4 bases from J; bases unmatched to any gene: 8. This chain's CDR3 is CASSPPGQGFTEAFF. The CDR3 coding sequence is TGTGCCAGCAGCCCCCCCGGACAGGGGTTCACTGAAGCTTTCTTT.

This clone was observed a few times. The chain employs TRBV9 and TRBJ2-4; 13 bases line up with TRBD2. The CDR3 contains 18 residues. The germline V gene encodes CDR1 SGDLS and CDR2 YYNGEE. Trimming at V came to 4 bases and at J to 6 bases, leaving 13 bases not matched to a gene. The CDR3 DNA is TGTGCCAGCAGCACGTCTACTAGCGGGGGGGCCGGCGGAAACATTCAGTACTTC. This translates into CASSTSTSGGAGGNIQYF.

This clone came up a few times. The rearrangement joins TRBV7-2 to TRBJ1-3; D remains ambiguous. Trimming stripped 4 bases from V and 0 bases from J, with 10 bases between. Germline V lookup: CDR1 SGHTA, CDR2 FQGNSA. The CDR3 loop spans 15 amino acids. In DNA, the CDR3 is TGTGCCAGCAGCTCCGATTATAGCTCTGGAAACACCATATATTTT. Amino acids: CASSSDYSSGNTIYF.

The gene calls are TRBV4-1 and TRBJ2-7; 7 bases fit TRBD1. Germline V gene sequence: CDR1 MGHRA, CDR2 YSYEKL. J gave up 2 bases and V 4 bases, and 14 bases lay outside the gene matches. The CDR3 is 17 amino acids. The CDR3 loop reads CASSPQSGRGTTYEQYF. CDR3 bases: TGCGCCAGCAGCCCCCAATCGGGCAGGGGGACAACCTACGAGCAGTACTTC.

In regard to this clone: Its ends do not fully match the called genes, so a read error is possible. The chain is built from TRBV2 and TRBJ1-1, with a tentative D call TRBD1 (6 bases). The length of the CDR3 is 11 residues. The germline gives CDR1 SNHLY, CDR2 FYNNEI. CDR3 nucleotides: TGTGCCAGCAGGCCGACAGGCCCTGTGGTCTTT. Translation: CASRPTGPVVF.

This chain joins TRBV4-1 and TRBJ2-3, with 7 bases fitting TRBD2. The CDR3 sequence is 17 residues long. The J segment lost 2 bases and the V segment lost 1 base, leaving 9 bases of the junction unmatched. Germline lookup yields CDR1 MGHRA and CDR2 YSYEKL. CDR3 nucleotides: TGCGCCAGCAGCCAAGTTCTGTCGGGGGGAATCACAGATACGCAGTATTTT. Its translation: CASSQVLSGGITDTQYF.